A selection of T cell receptor beta chains follows, all from one sample in a study of blood T cell repertoires in COVID-19. Data came from immunoSEQ multiplex PCR; TCRdb stores just in-frame clones and leaves some out. The sample contains 150,000 to 200,000 clones, roughly 85% of which appear only once. The sample was PBMCs or T cells enriched from blood (not recorded which). The receptors shown here come from a man in his sixties who had recovered from COVID-19. Both conserved end residues are part of each CDR3. D genes are given only for firm matches. Size values are once, few and many counts, or a class for expanded clones, and some rows have none.

>NA|TRBJ2-5|NA|TRBV7-6
TGTGCCAGCAGCTTAAGTCTAAAAGAGACCCAGTACTTC
CASSLSLKETQYF
>NA|TRBJ1-1|NA|TRBV19
TGTGCCAGTAGTCCACGACAGGAGGTGAACACTGAAGCTTTCTTT
CASSPRQEVNTEAFF
>NA|TRBJ1-1|NA|TRBV29-1
TGCAGCGTTGAGAGGGGGGGGAACACTGAAGCTTTCTTT
CSVERGGNTEAFF
>TRBD2|TRBJ2-7|NA|TRBV5-1
TGCGCCAGCAGCGATACCGGGACTAGCGGATACGAGCAGTACTTC
CASSDTGTSGYEQYF
>TRBD2|TRBJ2-3|NA|TRBV24-1
TGTGCCACCTCCTGGACTAGCGGGAGCGGGTATACGCAGTATTTT
CATSWTSGSGYTQYF
>TRBD1|TRBJ2-1|NA|TRBV9
TGTGCCAGCAGCCAAGCCGGGACAGGGGGCAATGAGCAGTTCTTC
CASSQAGTGGNEQFF
>TRBD2|TRBJ2-2|NA|TRBV15
TGTGCCACCAGCAGAGATCTGAAAGCGGGGCGAACCGGGGAGCTGTTTTTT
CATSRDLKAGRTGELFF
>NA|TRBJ2-7|NA|TRBV27
TGTGCCAGCAGTTTATCACCAGGGATCGAGCAGTACTTC
CASSLSPGIEQYF
>TRBD1|TRBJ1-1|NA|TRBV29-1
TGCAGCGTTGCGGAGACAGGGGATGGCACTGAAGCTTTCTTT
CSVAETGDGTEAFF
>NA|TRBJ2-2|few|TRBV18
TGTGCCAGCTCACCACGTGCAGGGACGAACACCGGGGAGCTGTTTTTT
CASSPRAGTNTGELFF
>NA|TRBJ1-5|NA|TRBV21-1
TGTGCCAGCGCTCTGCCGAGGGTGTGTAGTAATCAGCCCCAGCATTTT
CASALPRVCSNQPQHF
>NA|TRBJ1-5|NA|TRBV7-2
TGTGCCAGCAGCCTCCTGGGGACCAGAGAGACAGGTCATCAGCCCCAGCATTTT
CASSLLGTRETGHQPQHF
>NA|TRBJ2-5|NA|TRBV24-1
TGTGCCACCAGTGATCGGGCCTTGTTAGGGGGGACCCAGTACTTC
CATSDRALLGGTQYF